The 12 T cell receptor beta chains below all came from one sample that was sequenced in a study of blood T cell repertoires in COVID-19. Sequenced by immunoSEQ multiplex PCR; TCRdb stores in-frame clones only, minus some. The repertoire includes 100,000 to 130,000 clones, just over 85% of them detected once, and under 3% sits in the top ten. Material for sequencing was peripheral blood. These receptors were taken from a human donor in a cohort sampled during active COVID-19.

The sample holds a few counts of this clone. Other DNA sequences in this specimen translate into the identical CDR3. The CDR3 DNA follows: TGCGCCAGCAGCTTGGGTACAGCTAGCAATCAGCCCCAGCATTTT. Translation: CASSLGTASNQPQHF. The rearrangement uses TRBV5-1 and TRBJ1-5, with unresolved D. The ends were cut back, 0 bases at V and 0 bases at J, with 7 bases in the middle. Germline V gives CDR1 SGHRS, CDR2 YFSETQ. CDR3 length: 15 amino acids. The full variable domain, completed using reference TRBV5-1 and TRBJ1-5, is KAGVTQTPRYLIKTRGQQVTLSCSPISGHRSVSWYQQTPGQGLQFLFEYFSETQRNKGNFPGRFSGRQFSNSRSEMNVSTLELGDSALYLCASSLGTASNQPQHFGDGTRLSIL.

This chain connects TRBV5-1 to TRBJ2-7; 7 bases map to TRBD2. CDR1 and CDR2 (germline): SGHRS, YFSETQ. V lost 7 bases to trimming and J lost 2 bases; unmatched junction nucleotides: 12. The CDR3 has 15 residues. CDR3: CASWGGAGVTYEQYF. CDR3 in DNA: TGCGCCAGCTGGGGAGGGGCGGGGGTAACCTACGAGCAGTACTTC.

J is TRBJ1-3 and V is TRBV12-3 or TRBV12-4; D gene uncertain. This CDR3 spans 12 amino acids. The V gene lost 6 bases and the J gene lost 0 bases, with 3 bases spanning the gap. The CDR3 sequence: CASRRSGNTIYF. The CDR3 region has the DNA TGTGCCAGCAGGCGCTCTGGAAACACCATATATTTT.

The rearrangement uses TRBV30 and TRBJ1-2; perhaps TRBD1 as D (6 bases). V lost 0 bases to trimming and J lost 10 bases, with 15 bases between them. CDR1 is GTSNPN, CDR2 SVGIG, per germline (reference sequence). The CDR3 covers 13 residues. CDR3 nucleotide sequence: TGTGCCTGGAGTGTATCCCAGGGGAGGGTCTACACCTTC. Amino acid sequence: CAWSVSQGRVYTF.

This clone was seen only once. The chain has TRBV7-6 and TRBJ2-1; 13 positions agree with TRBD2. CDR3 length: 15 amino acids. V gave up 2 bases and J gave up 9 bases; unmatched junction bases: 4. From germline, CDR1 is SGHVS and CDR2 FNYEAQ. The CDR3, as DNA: TGTGCCAGCAGCTTACCCCGGACTAGCGGGGGTGAGCAGTTCTTC. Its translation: CASSLPRTSGGEQFF.

CDR3: CASSLTGDRSYNEQFF. CDR3 DNA sequence: TGTGCCAGTAGTTTGACAGGGGATCGGTCCTACAATGAGCAGTTCTTC. V is TRBV19 and J is TRBJ2-1; TRBD1 aligns across 8 bases. Germline V gene lookup returns CDR1 LNHDA and CDR2 SQIVND (reference sequence). The CDR3 sequence is 16 residues long. Trimming at V came to 5 bases and at J to 1 base, leaving 7 bases not matched to a gene.

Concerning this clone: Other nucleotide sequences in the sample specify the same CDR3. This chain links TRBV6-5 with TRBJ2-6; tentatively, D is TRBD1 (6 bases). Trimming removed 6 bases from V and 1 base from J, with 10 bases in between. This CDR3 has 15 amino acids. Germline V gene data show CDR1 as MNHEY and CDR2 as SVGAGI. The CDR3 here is CASRPQGSGANVLTF. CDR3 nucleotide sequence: TGTGCCAGCAGGCCACAGGGTTCTGGGGCCAACGTCCTGACTTTC.

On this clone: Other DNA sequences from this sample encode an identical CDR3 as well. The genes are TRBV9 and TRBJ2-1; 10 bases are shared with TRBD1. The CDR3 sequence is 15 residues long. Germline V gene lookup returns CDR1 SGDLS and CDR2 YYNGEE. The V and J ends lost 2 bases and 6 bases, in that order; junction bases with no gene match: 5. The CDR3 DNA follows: TGTGCCAGCAGCGTCTCCGGGACAGGGGCCAATGAGCAGTTCTTC. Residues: CASSVSGTGANEQFF.

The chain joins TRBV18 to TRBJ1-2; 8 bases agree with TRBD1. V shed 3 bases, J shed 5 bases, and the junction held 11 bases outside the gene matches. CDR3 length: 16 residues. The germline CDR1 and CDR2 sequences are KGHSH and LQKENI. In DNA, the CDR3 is TGTGCCAGCTCACCGGGACAGGCGACTCAAGGGTATGGCTACACCTTC. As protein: CASSPGQATQGYGYTF. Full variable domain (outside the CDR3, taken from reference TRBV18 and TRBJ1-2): NAGVMQNPRHLVRRRGQEARLRCSPMKGHSHVYWYRQLPEEGLKFMVYLQKENIIDESGMPKERFSAEFPKEGPSILRIQQVVRGDSAAYFCASSPGQATQGYGYTFGSGTRLTVV.

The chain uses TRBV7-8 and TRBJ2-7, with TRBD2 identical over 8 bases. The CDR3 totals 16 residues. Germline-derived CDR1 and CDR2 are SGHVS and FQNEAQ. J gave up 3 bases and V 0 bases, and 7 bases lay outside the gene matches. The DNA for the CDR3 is TGTGCCAGCAGCTTAGCGCGGGGTAGCGGGAACTACGAGCAGTACTTC. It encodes CASSLARGSGNYEQYF.

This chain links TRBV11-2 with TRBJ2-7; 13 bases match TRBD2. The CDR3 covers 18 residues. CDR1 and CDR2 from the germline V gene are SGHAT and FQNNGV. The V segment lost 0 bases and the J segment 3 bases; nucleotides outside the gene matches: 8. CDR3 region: CASSLDRLAGGWGYEQYF. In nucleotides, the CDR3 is TGTGCCAGCAGCTTAGATCGACTAGCGGGGGGCTGGGGCTACGAGCAGTACTTC. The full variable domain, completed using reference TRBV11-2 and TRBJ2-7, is EAGVAQSPRYKIIEKRQSVAFWCNPISGHATLYWYQQILGQGPKLLIQFQNNGVVDDSQLPKDRFSAERLKGVDSTLKIQPAKLEDSAVYLCASSLDRLAGGWGYEQYFGPGTRLTVT.

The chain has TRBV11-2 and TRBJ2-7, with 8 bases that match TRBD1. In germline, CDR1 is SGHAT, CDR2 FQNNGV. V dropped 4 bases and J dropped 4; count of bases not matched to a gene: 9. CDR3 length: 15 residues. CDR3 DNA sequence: TGTGCCAGCAGCTATGGGACAGGTGGGGGATACGAGCAGTACTTC. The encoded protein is CASSYGTGGGYEQYF.